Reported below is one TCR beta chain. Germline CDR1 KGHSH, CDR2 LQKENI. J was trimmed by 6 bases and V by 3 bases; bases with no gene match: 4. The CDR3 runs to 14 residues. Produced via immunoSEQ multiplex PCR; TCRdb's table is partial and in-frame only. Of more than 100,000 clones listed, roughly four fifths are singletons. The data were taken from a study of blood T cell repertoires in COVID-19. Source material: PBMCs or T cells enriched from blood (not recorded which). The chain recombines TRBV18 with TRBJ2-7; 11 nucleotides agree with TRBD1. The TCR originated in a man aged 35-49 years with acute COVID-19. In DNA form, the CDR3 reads TGTGCCAGCTCACCCAGCGGGACAGGGGGCGAGCAGTACTTC. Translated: CASSPSGTGGEQYF. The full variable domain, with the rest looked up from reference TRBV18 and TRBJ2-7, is NAGVMQNPRHLVRRRGQEARLRCSPMKGHSHVYWYRQLPEEGLKFMVYLQKENIIDESGMPKERFSAEFPKEGPSILRIQQVVRGDSAAYFCASSPSGTGGEQYFGPGTRLTVT.